This T cell receptor beta chain was captured by sequencing in a study of blood T cells in healthy people across ages. CDR1 and CDR2 from the germline V gene are DFQATT and SNEGSKA (reference sequence). The CDR3 is made up of 16 amino acids. Trimming took 3 bases from V and 3 from J; bases not matched to a gene: 11. The sample holds many counts of this clonotype. Next came a second PCR, run for about 6 to 11 cycles, which used a sample-barcoded 5' primer along with a J-beta primer mix. TCRdb re-derived calls from the 5' RACE reads in MiXCR, one entry per CDR3 protein. The sample lists some 1,500,000 distinct CDR3 sequences; around 40% were seen once.

The chain recombines TRBV20-1 with TRBJ1-5; 7 bases fit TRBD1. Sequenced sample: blood. The receptor was derived from a woman younger than 30 in good health. The DNA for the CDR3 is TGCAGTGCTAGGGCGGGGGGACAGAGGAACAATCAGCCCCAGCATTTT. Amino acid sequence: CSARAGGQRNNQPQHF.